Below are 28 T cell receptor beta chains sequenced from a single sample in a study of neoadjuvant anti-PD-1 for oral cavity cancer. Time point noted: after neoadjuvant nivolumab, at surgical resection. Using immunoSEQ multiplex PCR, the repertoire was profiled, and TCRdb retains in-frame clones only, with some absent. The data contain around 65,000 clones, roughly nine tenths of them singletons. The specimen comprised PBMCs, sampled after nivolumab (anti-PD-1) treatment. These receptors came from a person between 40 and 85 years old with oral cavity squamous cell carcinoma.

This clone appeared once. The chain links TRBV11-2 to TRBJ1-1; 7 nucleotides align to TRBD1. Trimming at V came to 6 bases and at J to 2 bases, leaving 9 bases not matched to a gene. Germline V gene data show CDR1 as SGHAT and CDR2 as FQNNGV. This CDR3 has 15 amino acids. This CDR3 is CASSQPGQPNTEAFF. The DNA for the CDR3 is TGTGCCAGCAGTCAACCGGGACAGCCTAACACTGAAGCTTTCTTT.

The chain links TRBV2 to TRBJ1-5; no clear D gene. Looked up from germline, CDR1 is SNHLY and CDR2 is FYNNEI. This CDR3 has 14 residues. Trimming shortened V by 3 bases and J by 4 bases, and 10 bases separated the two germline ends. The CDR3 DNA is TGTGCCAGCAGTGATGTTCAGGATAATCAGCCCCAGCATTTT. Its translation: CASSDVQDNQPQHF.

V is TRBV5-1 and J is TRBJ1-2; D uncertain. The V end was cut by 1 base, the J end by 7 bases, with 8 bases between. Germline V gives CDR1 SGHRS, CDR2 YFSETQ. This CDR3 comprises 12 residues. The CDR3 sequence: CASSLQDVGYTF. CDR3 sequence (DNA): TGCGCCAGCAGCTTGCAGGACGTTGGCTACACCTTC.

V gene TRBV9 combines with J gene TRBJ2-5, with D maybe TRBD2 (6 bases). The CDR3 spans 14 residues. V shed 3 bases and J shed 2 bases, with 11 bases lying between them. CDR1 SGDLS and CDR2 YYNGEE come from the germline V gene. The CDR3 DNA follows: TGTGCCAGCAGCGCGCGGGGCTCACAAGAGACCCAGTACTTC. This gives the protein CASSARGSQETQYF. The full variable domain, in which reference TRBV9 and TRBJ2-5 provide the parts outside the CDR3, is DSGVTQTPKHLITATGQRVTLRCSPRSGDLSVYWYQQSLDQGLQFLIQYYNGEERAKGNILERFSAQQFPDLHSELNLSSLELGDSALYFCASSARGSQETQYFGPGTRLLVL.

The rearrangement joins TRBV19 to TRBJ1-1; maybe TRBD1 (6 bases). Germline CDR1 and CDR2: LNHDA and SQIVND (reference sequence). This CDR3 region has 15 residues. V lost 2 bases and J lost 3, with 13 bases in between. Written as DNA, the CDR3 is TGTGCCAGTAGTATACGGCCAGGGGTCGACACTGAAGCTTTCTTT. This sequence encodes CASSIRPGVDTEAFF.

The rearrangement links TRBV11-1 to TRBJ1-2; a possible D gene is TRBD1 (6 bases). V was pared by 4 bases and J by 4 bases, with 16 bases between. From germline, CDR1 is SGHAT and CDR2 FQDESV (reference sequence). The CDR3 totals 15 residues. The CDR3 spells CASSSSRSRGYGYTF. The CDR3 region has the DNA TGTGCCAGCAGCTCATCTAGGAGCAGGGGCTATGGCTACACCTTC.

The chain recombines TRBV6-1 with TRBJ2-3, with a weak D call TRBD2 (6 bases). V was cut by 0 bases and J by 0 bases, with 7 bases left in between. The CDR3 extends over 15 amino acids. Germline loops: CDR1 MNHNS, CDR2 SASEGT. DNA of the CDR3: TGTGCCAGCAGTGAAGCTGCGGGAAGCACAGATACGCAGTATTTT. Translated: CASSEAAGSTDTQYF.

This rearrangement joins TRBV27 to TRBJ1-1, with a tentative D call TRBD1 (5 bases). Deletions cut 2 bases from V and 0 bases from J, with 10 bases between. CDR1 is MNHEY, CDR2 SMNVEV, per germline (reference sequence). This CDR3 is 15 amino acids long. The CDR3 sequence: CASSLRGQLNTEAFF. The CDR3 DNA reads TGTGCCAGCAGTTTAAGGGGTCAGTTGAACACTGAAGCTTTCTTT.

V gene TRBV5-1 combines with J gene TRBJ2-7, with D unresolved. The CDR3 covers 14 residues. Looked up from germline, CDR1 is SGHRS and CDR2 is YFSETQ. The V gene lost 1 base and the J gene lost 3 bases, with 11 bases spanning the gap. The CDR3 DNA sequence: TGCGCCAGCAGCTTGACTCAACCTAGCTACGAGCAGTACTTC. As protein: CASSLTQPSYEQYF.

This clone was recorded only once. The gene calls are TRBV5-8 and TRBJ2-3, with no clear D. The V gene's germline CDR1 is SGHTS and CDR2 YDEGEE. V was shortened by 5 bases and J by 4 bases, with 23 bases between the two germline ends. This CDR3 is built from 17 residues. For the CDR3, the DNA is TGTGCCAGCAGAAAGACGGCGTACCCAACCTCGGCAGATACGCAGTATTTT. Protein product: CASRKTAYPTSADTQYF. Together with reference TRBV5-8 and TRBJ2-3, the CDR3 gives the full variable domain: EAGVTQSPTHLIKTRGQQATLRCSPISGHTSVYWYQQALGLGLQFLLWYDEGEERNRGNFPPRFSGRQFPNYSSELNVNALELEDSALYLCASRKTAYPTSADTQYFGPGTRLTVL.

The chain carries TRBV7-9 and TRBJ2-3; 10 bases map to TRBD2. Germline trimming cut 4 bases from V and 6 bases from J; bases unmatched to any gene: 7. The CDR3 extends over 15 amino acids. Germline V gene lookup returns CDR1 SEHNR and CDR2 FQNEAQ (reference sequence). The chain's CDR3 is CASSSAGGPSDTQYF. The CDR3 DNA reads TGTGCCAGCAGCTCAGCGGGAGGGCCTTCGGATACGCAGTATTTT.

The rearrangement joins TRBV5-1 to TRBJ2-1, with 7 bases identical to TRBD2. Germline V gene sequence: CDR1 SGHRS, CDR2 YFSETQ. The CDR3 consists of 15 residues. Trimming at V came to 2 bases and at J to 7 bases, leaving 9 bases not matched to a gene. CDR3 sequence (DNA): TGCGCCAGCAGCTTTGTGGCTAGCGGATCAAATGAGCAGTTCTTC. Residues: CASSFVASGSNEQFF.

This clone was counted a single time. The CDR3 DNA reads TGTGCCAGCAGCTGGGAAACAGGGGCGGGGACCCAGTACTTC. It yields the protein CASSWETGAGTQYF. This chain uses TRBV11-2 with TRBJ2-5, with TRBD1 matching 7 bases. The ends lost 4 bases at V and 7 bases at J; junction bases unmatched: 9. CDR3 length equals 14 residues. The V gene's germline CDR1 is SGHAT and CDR2 FQNNGV.

V is TRBV25-1 and J is TRBJ2-7, with D unclear. Trimming cost V 3 bases and J 4 bases, with 4 bases left between them. The CDR3 extends over 11 amino acids. CDR1 MGHDK and CDR2 SYGVNS come from the germline V gene. CDR3 in DNA: TGTGCCAGCAGTGAGGTTTACGAGCAGTACTTC. It is translated as CASSEVYEQYF.

In this sample, this clone turned up once. V gene TRBV4-2 combines with J gene TRBJ1-5; no firm D call. The V end lost 4 bases, the J end lost 7 bases, and 20 bases lay between the germline ends. Germline CDR1 reads LGHNA; CDR2 reads YNFKEQ. There are 16 residues in the CDR3. Here the CDR3 reads CASSPLLRLAGQPQHF. The CDR3 nucleotides read TGTGCCAGCAGCCCCCTATTAAGGTTAGCGGGGCAGCCCCAGCATTTT.

The chain has TRBV2 and TRBJ2-1; D gene unclear. The CDR3 is 12 residues long. Germline V CDR1 and CDR2: SNHLY, FYNNEI. Deletions cut 5 bases from V and 3 bases from J, with 5 bases between. The CDR3 bases are TGTGCCAGCAGTATACTCTACAATGAGCAGTTCTTC. It codes for CASSILYNEQFF.

V usage is TRBV6-5 and J usage is TRBJ2-5, with D unclear. The germline V and J ends were trimmed by 0 bases and 11 bases, with 13 bases remaining between them. This CDR3 region has 13 residues. Germline lookup yields CDR1 MNHEY and CDR2 SVGAGI. For the CDR3, the DNA is TGTGCCAGCAGTTACTCTGGTGACCACGGGCAGTACTTC. Protein sequence: CASSYSGDHGQYF.

The chain recombines TRBV9 with TRBJ2-3, with D possibly matching TRBD2 (6 bases). CDR1 SGDLS and CDR2 YYNGEE come from the germline V gene. V lost 0 bases to trimming and J lost 4 bases, with 18 bases between them. The CDR3 has 17 amino acids. CDR3 protein: CASSVGLGREVADTQYF. Here the CDR3 DNA reads TGTGCCAGCAGCGTAGGTCTCGGGCGGGAAGTAGCAGATACGCAGTATTTT.

This chain connects TRBV4-2 to TRBJ1-6; D unresolved. With 0 bases removed from V and 0 bases from J, the gap between germline ends came to 12 bases. Germline V gene lookup returns CDR1 LGHNA and CDR2 YNFKEQ. The length of the CDR3 is 18 residues. The CDR3 sequence: CASSQDRTRSSYNSPLHF. The CDR3 DNA follows: TGTGCCAGCAGCCAAGATAGAACGAGGAGCTCCTATAATTCACCCCTCCACTTT.

The chain combines TRBV7-6 with TRBJ2-7; D not resolved. This CDR3 is built from 12 residues. Per the germline V gene, CDR1 is SGHVS and CDR2 is FNYEAQ. Trimming pared 1 base from V and 7 bases from J, leaving 8 bases between. CDR3 DNA sequence: TGTGCCAGCAGCTTAGGTAGCCCTGAGCAGTACTTC. It is translated as CASSLGSPEQYF.

J is TRBJ1-2 and V is TRBV30; no clear D gene. Deletions cut 0 bases from V and 4 bases from J, with 9 bases between. The germline gives CDR1 GTSNPN, CDR2 SVGIG (reference sequence). CDR3 length equals 13 residues. Here the CDR3 reads CAWSVAESYGYTF. The CDR3 bases are TGTGCCTGGAGTGTGGCAGAGTCCTATGGCTACACCTTC.

This clone was seen a single time. This chain links TRBV11-2 with TRBJ2-2, with TRBD2 matching 7 bases. With V trimmed by 1 base and J by 1 base, 0 bases remained unmatched. Germline V CDR1 and CDR2: SGHAT, FQNNGV. This CDR3 has 15 residues. CDR3 coding DNA: TGTGCCAGCAGCTTAGCGGGAGGGAACACCGGGGAGCTGTTTTTT. It specifies CASSLAGGNTGELFF.

This chain uses TRBV4-1 with TRBJ1-2, with TRBD1 matching 9 bases. V trimming: 3 bases; J trimming: 8 bases; junction bases outside the gene matches: 16. This CDR3 is 17 amino acids long. The germline gives CDR1 MGHRA, CDR2 YSYEKL. The CDR3 sequence: CASSHDRNRGLRGGYTF. CDR3 sequence (DNA): TGCGCCAGCAGCCACGACCGGAACAGGGGGCTTCGAGGGGGCTACACCTTC.

This clone was picked up one time. The V and J genes are TRBV10-3 and TRBJ2-2; possibly TRBD2 for D (5 bases). CDR1 and CDR2 (germline): ENHRY, SYGVKD. Trimming shortened V by 0 bases and J by 0 bases, and 8 bases separated the two germline ends. This CDR3 region has 16 residues. CDR3 bases: TGTGCCATCAGTGAGTCGAGGGCCGCGAACACCGGGGAGCTGTTTTTT. Translating it yields CAISESRAANTGELFF.

This clone was counted only a few times. This rearrangement joins TRBV4-1 to TRBJ2-7; 9 bases agree with TRBD1. Losses at the gene ends were 1 base for V and 4 bases for J; bases not matched to a gene: 8. The germline V gene has CDR1 MGHRA and CDR2 YSYEKL. The CDR3 consists of 16 residues. CDR3 residues: CASSQAPWTGEYEQYF. The CDR3 bases are TGCGCCAGCAGCCAAGCTCCTTGGACAGGGGAATACGAGCAGTACTTC.

This clone was recorded only once. This sequence joins TRBV6-6 and TRBJ2-1, with 8 bases aligning to TRBD2. The CDR3 runs to 16 residues. Germline V gene data show CDR1 as MNHNY and CDR2 as SVGAGI (reference sequence). Unmatched junction bases numbered 13, after V lost 5 bases and J lost 7 bases. This chain's CDR3 is CASSPPRREVGNEQFF. CDR3 bases: TGTGCCAGCAGTCCACCACGGCGGGAGGTCGGGAATGAGCAGTTCTTC.

The V gene is TRBV10-3, the J gene TRBJ2-7, with TRBD2 identical over 9 bases. CDR3 length: 13 residues. V gave up 6 bases and J gave up 7 bases; unmatched junction bases: 7. Germline V gene sequence: CDR1 ENHRY, CDR2 SYGVKD. CDR3 in amino acids: CAISRLAEGEQYF. CDR3 DNA: TGTGCCATCAGCCGACTAGCGGAAGGTGAGCAGTACTTC.

The chain couples TRBV10-2 to TRBJ2-7, with 9 nucleotides matching TRBD2. This CDR3 is built from 14 residues. The trim removed 5 bases at V and 6 bases at J, leaving 8 bases unmatched. Per the germline V gene, CDR1 is WSHSY and CDR2 is SAAADI. DNA for the CDR3: TGCGCCAGCAGTATTAGCGGGGGTGTCCTCGAGCAGTACTTC. Amino acid sequence: CASSISGGVLEQYF.